The sequence of this T cell receptor (beta chain) was determined in a study of prognosis after radiotherapy for stage I lung cancer. Overall study context: Radiotherapy: SBRT, 3 to 5 fractions, biologically effective dose at least 100 Gy.

Points on this clonotype: What it binds is unknown.

Germline V lookup: CDR1 MNHNS, CDR2 SASEGT. Between the trimmed V and J ends, which lost 8 bases and 3 bases, there was a span of 7 bases. CDR3 length: 12 amino acids. Points from the study as a whole: With medians of about 10,000 versus 6,900, unique TCR clone counts fell after stereotactic body radiation therapy. Patients developing distant metastases showed lower Shannon entropy after stereotactic body radiation therapy.

Genomic DNA yielded TCR beta CDR3, amplified by two-round multiplex PCR. The authors ran first-round PCR with primers specific to each TRBV and TRBJ gene. TCRdb reprocessed the multiplex PCR reads via MiXCR and lists one record per CDR3 protein. Seen here are roughly 26,000 distinct CDR3 sequences, approximately 31% observed once, and the top ten hold roughly 35%. Sample collection consisted of about 6 milliliters of peripheral blood drawn at each of two time points. This TCR came from a donor of 50 years or more with non-small cell lung cancer. The chain uses TRBV6-1 and TRBJ2-2, with D perhaps TRBD2 (5 bases). Sample: PBMCs, taken before or after stereotactic body radiation therapy (not recorded which). DNA for the CDR3: TGTGCCAGCCTCGGGGACACCGGGGAGCTGTTTTTT. Translating it yields CASLGDTGELFF.